The 25 T cell receptor beta chains given below trace back to one sample, sequenced in a study of T cell changes during pregnancy in multiple sclerosis. Only in-frame clones appear in the TCRdb table, and some are missing; sequencing was by immunoSEQ multiplex PCR. The table lists 100,000 or so clones, approximately 92% of them singletons. Sequenced material: peripheral blood, taken in the first trimester of pregnancy. The source is a female donor with multiple sclerosis, enrolled in a pregnancy study.

The CDR3 sequence is CASGGQVYGYTF. CDR3 DNA sequence: TGTGCCAGCGGGGGACAGGTCTATGGCTACACCTTC. The chain has TRBV6-1 and TRBJ1-2; 8 bases are a match to TRBD1. The CDR3 runs to 12 residues. With V trimmed by 8 bases and J by 4 bases, 3 bases remained unmatched. The V gene's germline CDR1 is MNHNS and CDR2 SASEGT.

The chain is built from TRBV7-2 and TRBJ2-5; 11 positions agree with TRBD2. The germline V gene has CDR1 SGHTA and CDR2 FQGNSA. The CDR3 totals 16 residues. V was pared by 5 bases and J by 1 base, with 6 bases of the junction left unmatched. The DNA for the CDR3 is TGTGCCAGCAGCCGAATAGCGGGGGGGTTCCAAGAGACCCAGTACTTC. Translating it yields CASSRIAGGFQETQYF.

The rearrangement joins TRBV18 to TRBJ1-4, with TRBD1 identical over 10 bases. The CDR3 has 17 amino acids. With 3 bases clipped from V and 7 bases from J, the junction kept 11 bases outside the gene matches. CDR1 and CDR2 (germline): KGHSH, LQKENI. The CDR3 sequence is CASSPTRQGAAGEKLFF. For the CDR3, the DNA is TGTGCCAGCTCACCTACGAGACAGGGGGCGGCAGGTGAAAAACTGTTTTTT.

This clone has a single count. J is TRBJ1-1 and V is TRBV14; TRBD1 aligns across 9 bases. The V gene's germline CDR1 is SGHDN and CDR2 FVKESK. The CDR3 spans 13 residues. The J segment lost 6 bases and the V segment lost 4 bases, leaving 3 bases of the junction unmatched. CDR3 bases: TGTGCCAGCAGCCTGGGGACAGGGTCTGAAGCTTTCTTT. It yields the protein CASSLGTGSEAFF.

The CDR3 sequence is CSASKTGELFF. For the CDR3, the DNA is TGCAGTGCTAGCAAAACCGGGGAGCTGTTTTTT. The V call is TRBV20-1, the J call TRBJ2-2; no clear D gene. CDR3 length: 11 residues. With 3 bases removed from V and 5 bases from J, the gap between germline ends came to 4 bases. Germline-derived CDR1 and CDR2 are DFQATT and SNEGSKA (reference sequence).

The genes are TRBV5-4 and TRBJ2-5, with D unresolved. Trimming removed 4 bases at V and 1 base at J, with 8 bases between. Per germline, CDR1 SGHNT and CDR2 YYREEE (reference sequence). The CDR3 contains 13 residues. The CDR3 coding sequence is TGTGCCAGCAGCGGCGGTAGCCAAGAGACCCAGTACTTC. Protein product: CASSGGSQETQYF.

The chain carries TRBV9 and TRBJ2-1; tentative D call: TRBD2 (6 bases). The germline V gene has CDR1 SGDLS and CDR2 YYNGEE. The CDR3 is 16 residues long. Trimming pared 0 bases from V and 1 base from J, leaving 11 bases between. The CDR3 sequence is CASSVVGDSSYNEQFF. CDR3 bases: TGTGCCAGCAGCGTAGTAGGGGACTCGTCCTACAATGAGCAGTTCTTC.

The CDR3 region has the DNA TGTGCCAGCAGTTACCGGACAGACTCTAGCTCCTATAATTCACCCCTCCACTTT. Its translation: CASSYRTDSSSYNSPLHF. The chain has TRBV27 and TRBJ1-6, with a tentative D call TRBD1 (6 bases). CDR3 length: 18 residues. The V end was cut by 4 bases, the J end by 0 bases, with 16 bases between. Germline V gives CDR1 MNHEY, CDR2 SMNVEV (reference sequence).

DNA for the CDR3: TGCGCCAGCAGCCCCCTTACAGGGAGTGAGCAGTTCTTC. It is translated as CASSPLTGSEQFF. The chain carries TRBV5-1 and TRBJ2-1; possibly TRBD1 for D (6 bases). The V and J ends lost 4 bases and 9 bases respectively, with 14 bases between them. The CDR3 extends over 13 amino acids. Germline assignment: CDR1 SGHRS and CDR2 YFSETQ.

The CDR3 DNA follows: TGCGCCAGCAGCCAAGAGGCCTTTAGCGGCGAGCAGTACTTC. Residues: CASSQEAFSGEQYF. V is TRBV4-1 and J is TRBJ2-7, with D possibly being TRBD2 (6 bases). The CDR3 length is 14 residues. Germline values: CDR1 MGHRA, CDR2 YSYEKL. V was trimmed by 0 bases and J by 6 bases, leaving 12 bases between them.

The chain recombines TRBV9 with TRBJ1-1; 7 bases match TRBD1. The CDR3 loop spans 14 amino acids. Germline CDR1 is SGDLS and CDR2 is YYNGEE. Trimming cost V 0 bases and J 5 bases; bases outside gene matches: 4. The CDR3 DNA reads TGTGCCAGCAGCGTAGCGACAGGGTTGACTGAAGCTTTCTTT. This encodes CASSVATGLTEAFF. Full variable domain (outside the CDR3, taken from reference TRBV9 and TRBJ1-1): DSGVTQTPKHLITATGQRVTLRCSPRSGDLSVYWYQQSLDQGLQFLIQYYNGEERAKGNILERFSAQQFPDLHSELNLSSLELGDSALYFCASSVATGLTEAFFGQGTRLTVV.

This chain links TRBV10-3 with TRBJ1-5; D is undetermined. Trimming stripped 8 bases from V and 8 bases from J, with 19 bases between. This CDR3 region has 14 residues. Germline lookup yields CDR1 ENHRY and CDR2 SYGVKD. CDR3 residues: CAILSGVKMKPQHF. Written as DNA, the CDR3 is TGTGCCATCCTCAGCGGGGTGAAGATGAAGCCCCAGCATTTT.

This rearrangement joins TRBV11-3 to TRBJ2-2; D might be TRBD2 (6 bases). The CDR3 contains 17 residues. CDR1 SGHNT and CDR2 YENEEA come from the germline V gene. Deletions cut 3 bases from V and 5 bases from J, with 19 bases between. The CDR3 DNA sequence: TGTGCCAGCAGCTTGGAGGAGGGAGGCACGATTACCGGGGAGCTGTTTTTT. It encodes CASSLEEGGTITGELFF.

This clone was recorded only once. The chain employs TRBV7-3 and TRBJ1-1; D is possibly TRBD1 (6 bases). CDR1 SGHTA and CDR2 FQGTGA come from the germline V gene. Trimming removed 1 base at V and 1 base at J, with 10 bases between. The CDR3 consists of 15 residues. The DNA for the CDR3 is TGTGCCAGCAGCTTAATCGGACAGCCGAACACTGAAGCTTTCTTT. Its protein is CASSLIGQPNTEAFF.

The gene calls are TRBV11-2 and TRBJ2-2, with D maybe TRBD2 (6 bases). Germline assignment: CDR1 SGHAT and CDR2 FQNNGV. The CDR3 has 14 amino acids. V lost 5 bases and J 7 bases, leaving 14 bases between the germline ends. In nucleotides, the CDR3 is TGTGCCAGCAGCCCCTCGGGAGTTGGCGGGGAGCTGTTTTTT. As protein: CASSPSGVGGELFF.

The chain combines TRBV18 with TRBJ2-5; 9 bases align to TRBD1. This CDR3 has 16 amino acids. Germline V lookup: CDR1 KGHSH, CDR2 LQKENI. V lost 4 bases, J lost 5 bases, and 11 bases stayed unmatched. The CDR3, as DNA: TGTGCCAGCTCACGAACCGGGACAGGGTCTGAGGAGACCCAGTACTTC. Translating it yields CASSRTGTGSEETQYF.

The chain employs TRBV28 and TRBJ1-2; tentatively, D is TRBD1 (6 bases). The CDR3 contains 14 residues. V was pared by 7 bases and J by 1 base, with 13 bases between. Germline lookup yields CDR1 MDHEN and CDR2 SYDVKM. CDR3 in amino acids: CASIPGTFNYGYTF. CDR3 bases: TGTGCCAGCATCCCCGGGACATTTAACTATGGCTACACCTTC.

The V call is TRBV7-8, the J call TRBJ2-3, with no clear D. The CDR3 runs 11 residues. V lost 4 bases and J 3 bases, leaving 2 bases between the germline ends. Per the germline V gene, CDR1 is SGHVS and CDR2 is FQNEAQ. The CDR3 DNA reads as TGTGCCAGCAGCTCGACAGATACGCAGTATTTT. It encodes CASSSTDTQYF.

This clone was detected only a few times. The CDR3 nucleotides read TGTGCCAGCAGCTTAGGGGCAGGGGCGAACACTGAAGCTTTCTTT. This codes for CASSLGAGANTEAFF. The chain links TRBV7-9 to TRBJ1-1; D may be TRBD1 (6 bases). This CDR3 region has 15 residues. Trimming took off 1 base at V and 1 base at J, with 10 bases between the two ends. Germline V gene data show CDR1 as SEHNR and CDR2 as FQNEAQ (reference sequence).

V and J are TRBV5-1 and TRBJ2-1; the match to TRBD2 covers 15 bases. This CDR3 has 20 amino acids. Germline loops: CDR1 SGHRS, CDR2 YFSETQ. The trim removed 0 bases at V and 6 bases at J, leaving 13 bases unmatched. The DNA of the CDR3 is TGCGCCAGCAGCTTGGCCGGACTAGCGGGGGGGATACCCTCAGTCAATGAGCAGTTCTTC. Translated, it gives CASSLAGLAGGIPSVNEQFF. The full variable domain, its missing parts supplied by reference TRBV5-1 and TRBJ2-1, is KAGVTQTPRYLIKTRGQQVTLSCSPISGHRSVSWYQQTPGQGLQFLFEYFSETQRNKGNFPGRFSGRQFSNSRSEMNVSTLELGDSALYLCASSLAGLAGGIPSVNEQFFGPGTRLTVL.

The chain employs TRBV27 and TRBJ2-2, with 8 bases matching TRBD2. The CDR3 has 17 residues. The ends lost 8 bases at V and 3 bases at J; junction bases unmatched: 14. Germline CDR1 reads MNHEY; CDR2 reads SMNVEV (reference sequence). The chain's CDR3 is CASVLKVSSGHTGELFF. The CDR3 DNA reads as TGTGCCAGCGTTCTTAAGGTGTCTAGCGGGCACACCGGGGAGCTGTTTTTT.

The rearrangement uses TRBV6-1 and TRBJ2-7; D is unclear. The CDR3 runs 12 residues. V gave up 2 bases and J gave up 4 bases, with 6 bases separating them. Germline CDR1 MNHNS, CDR2 SASEGT. The CDR3 DNA follows: TGTGCCAGCAGTGAACGCAGGTACGAGCAGTACTTC. Its translation: CASSERRYEQYF.

V usage is TRBV27 and J usage is TRBJ1-2; a weak D match, TRBD1 (6 bases). The CDR3 is 13 amino acids. The germline gives CDR1 MNHEY, CDR2 SMNVEV (reference sequence). V was clipped by 5 bases and J by 4 bases, with 11 bases between them. The CDR3 loop is CASSAKGGYGYTF. The CDR3 nucleotides are TGTGCCAGCAGTGCCAAAGGGGGCTATGGCTACACCTTC.

This chain's CDR3 is CASSQGQGAANEKLFF. As DNA, the CDR3 is TGTGCCAGCTCACAGGGACAGGGGGCGGCTAATGAAAAACTGTTTTTT. V and J are TRBV18 and TRBJ1-4, with 12 bases that match TRBD1. This CDR3 region has 16 residues. The germline gives CDR1 KGHSH, CDR2 LQKENI. V shed 4 bases and J 3 bases; nucleotides not matched to a gene: 3. Combining the CDR3 with reference TRBV18 and TRBJ1-4 gives the whole variable domain NAGVMQNPRHLVRRRGQEARLRCSPMKGHSHVYWYRQLPEEGLKFMVYLQKENIIDESGMPKERFSAEFPKEGPSILRIQQVVRGDSAAYFCASSQGQGAANEKLFFGSGTQLSVL.

The chain links TRBV2 to TRBJ1-4; no definite D call. Per the germline V gene, CDR1 is SNHLY and CDR2 is FYNNEI. The CDR3 runs 13 residues. V was trimmed by 6 bases and J by 4 bases, leaving 9 bases between them. The CDR3 is CASRGADNEKLFF. The DNA of the CDR3 is TGTGCCAGCAGGGGAGCAGATAATGAAAAACTGTTTTTT.